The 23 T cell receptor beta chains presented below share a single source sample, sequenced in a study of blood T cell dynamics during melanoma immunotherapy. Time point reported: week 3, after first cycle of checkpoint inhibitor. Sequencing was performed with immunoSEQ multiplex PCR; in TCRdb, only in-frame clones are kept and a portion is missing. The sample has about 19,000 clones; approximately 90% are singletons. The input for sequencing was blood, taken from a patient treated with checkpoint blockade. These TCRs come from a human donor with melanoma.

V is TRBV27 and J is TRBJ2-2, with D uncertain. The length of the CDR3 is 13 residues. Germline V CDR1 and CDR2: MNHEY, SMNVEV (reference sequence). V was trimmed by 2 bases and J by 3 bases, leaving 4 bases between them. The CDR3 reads CASSLMYTGELFF. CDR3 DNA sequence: TGTGCCAGCAGTTTAATGTACACCGGGGAGCTGTTTTTT.

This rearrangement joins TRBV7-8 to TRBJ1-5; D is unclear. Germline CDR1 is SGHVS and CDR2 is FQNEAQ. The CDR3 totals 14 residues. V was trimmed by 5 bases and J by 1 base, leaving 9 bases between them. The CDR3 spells CASSPRWSNQPQHF. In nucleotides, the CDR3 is TGTGCCAGCAGCCCACGTTGGAGCAATCAGCCCCAGCATTTT. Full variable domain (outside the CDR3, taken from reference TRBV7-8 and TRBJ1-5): GAGVSQSPRYKVAKRGQDVALRCDPISGHVSLFWYQQALGQGPEFLTYFQNEAQLDKSGLPSDRFFAERPEGSVSTLKIQRTQQEDSAVYLCASSPRWSNQPQHFGDGTRLSIL.

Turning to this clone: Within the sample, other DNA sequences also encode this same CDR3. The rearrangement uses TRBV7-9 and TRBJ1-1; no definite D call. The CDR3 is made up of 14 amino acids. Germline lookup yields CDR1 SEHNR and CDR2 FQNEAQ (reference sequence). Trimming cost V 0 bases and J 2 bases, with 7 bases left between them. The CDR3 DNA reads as TGTGCCAGCAGCTTAGCGGGAGGCAACACTGAAGCTTTCTTT. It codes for CASSLAGGNTEAFF.

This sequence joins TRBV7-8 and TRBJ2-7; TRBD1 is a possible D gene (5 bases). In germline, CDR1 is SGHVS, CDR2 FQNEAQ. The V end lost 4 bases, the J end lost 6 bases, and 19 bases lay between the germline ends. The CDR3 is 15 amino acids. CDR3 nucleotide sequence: TGTGCCAGCAGCTACAGAGGACAATTACATGGCGAGCAGTACTTC. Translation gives CASSYRGQLHGEQYF. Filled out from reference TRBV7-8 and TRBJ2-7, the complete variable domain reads GAGVSQSPRYKVAKRGQDVALRCDPISGHVSLFWYQQALGQGPEFLTYFQNEAQLDKSGLPSDRFFAERPEGSVSTLKIQRTQQEDSAVYLCASSYRGQLHGEQYFGPGTRLTVT.

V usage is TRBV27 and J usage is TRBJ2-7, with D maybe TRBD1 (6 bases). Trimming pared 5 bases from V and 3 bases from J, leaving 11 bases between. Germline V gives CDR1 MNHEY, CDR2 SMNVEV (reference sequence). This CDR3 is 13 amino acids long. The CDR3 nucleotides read TGTGCCAGCAGTATCCGGGACAACTACGAGCAGTACTTC. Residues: CASSIRDNYEQYF.

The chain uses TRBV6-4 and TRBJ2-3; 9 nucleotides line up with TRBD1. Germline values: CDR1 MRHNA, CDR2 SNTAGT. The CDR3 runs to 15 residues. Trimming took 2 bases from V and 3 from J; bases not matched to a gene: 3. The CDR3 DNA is TGTGCCAGCAGTGACGGGACAGGGTCAACAGATACGCAGTATTTT. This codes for CASSDGTGSTDTQYF.

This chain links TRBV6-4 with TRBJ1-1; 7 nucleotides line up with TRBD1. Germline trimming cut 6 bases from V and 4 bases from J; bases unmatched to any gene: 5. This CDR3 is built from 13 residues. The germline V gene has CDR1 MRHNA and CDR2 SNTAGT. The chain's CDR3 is CASSAGTVTEAFF. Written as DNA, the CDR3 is TGTGCCAGCAGCGCCGGGACAGTCACTGAAGCTTTCTTT.

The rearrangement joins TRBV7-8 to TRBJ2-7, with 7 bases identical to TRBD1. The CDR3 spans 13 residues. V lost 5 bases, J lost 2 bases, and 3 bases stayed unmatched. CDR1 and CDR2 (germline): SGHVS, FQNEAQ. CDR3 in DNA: TGTGCCAGCAGCGAAGACAGGGCCTACGAGCAGTACTTC. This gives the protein CASSEDRAYEQYF.

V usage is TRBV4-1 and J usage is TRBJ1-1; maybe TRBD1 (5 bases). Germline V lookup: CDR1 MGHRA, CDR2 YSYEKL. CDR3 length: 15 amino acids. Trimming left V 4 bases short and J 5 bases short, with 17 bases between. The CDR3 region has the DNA TGCGCCAGCAGCCGGACCAGCAGGGCCCTAACTGAAGCTTTCTTT. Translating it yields CASSRTSRALTEAFF.

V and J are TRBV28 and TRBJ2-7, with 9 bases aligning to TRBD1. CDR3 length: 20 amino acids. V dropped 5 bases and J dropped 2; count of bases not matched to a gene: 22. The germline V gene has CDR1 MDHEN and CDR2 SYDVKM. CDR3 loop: CASSPSADRGWVEGTYEQYF. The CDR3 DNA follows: TGTGCCAGCAGTCCCTCCGCCGACAGGGGGTGGGTCGAGGGGACCTACGAGCAGTACTTC.

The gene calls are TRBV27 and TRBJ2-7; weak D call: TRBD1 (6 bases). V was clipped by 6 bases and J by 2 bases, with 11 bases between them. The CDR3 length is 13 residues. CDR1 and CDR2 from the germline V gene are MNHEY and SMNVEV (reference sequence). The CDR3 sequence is CASSMGTTYEQYF. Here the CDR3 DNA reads TGTGCCAGCAGCATGGGGACAACCTACGAGCAGTACTTC.

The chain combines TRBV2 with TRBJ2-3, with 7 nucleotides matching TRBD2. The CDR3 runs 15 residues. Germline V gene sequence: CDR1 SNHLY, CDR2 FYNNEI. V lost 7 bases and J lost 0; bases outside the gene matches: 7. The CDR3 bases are TGTGCCAGCAATCGGGCGGGAGTAAGCACAGATACGCAGTATTTT. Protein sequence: CASNRAGVSTDTQYF.

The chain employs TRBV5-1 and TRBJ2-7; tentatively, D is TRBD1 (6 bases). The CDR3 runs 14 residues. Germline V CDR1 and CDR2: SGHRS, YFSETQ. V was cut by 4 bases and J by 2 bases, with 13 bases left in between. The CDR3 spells CASSPTGSPYEQYF. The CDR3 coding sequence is TGCGCCAGCAGCCCAACAGGGAGCCCCTACGAGCAGTACTTC.

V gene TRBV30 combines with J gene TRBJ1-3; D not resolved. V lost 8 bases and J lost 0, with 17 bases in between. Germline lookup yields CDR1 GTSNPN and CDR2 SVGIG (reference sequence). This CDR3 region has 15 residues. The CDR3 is CAGMPRIYSGNTIYF. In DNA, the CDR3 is TGTGCCGGGATGCCTAGAATCTACTCTGGAAACACCATATATTTT.

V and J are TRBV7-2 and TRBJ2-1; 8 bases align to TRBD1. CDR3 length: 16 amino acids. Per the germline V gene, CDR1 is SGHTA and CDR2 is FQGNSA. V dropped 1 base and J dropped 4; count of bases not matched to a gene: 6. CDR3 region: CASSLGSGGSYNEQFF. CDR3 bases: TGTGCCAGCAGCTTAGGTTCAGGGGGCAGTTACAATGAGCAGTTCTTC.

The DNA of the CDR3 is TGTGCCAGCAGTTACTCGTGGGGGAACACCGGGGAGCTGTTTTTT. Residues: CASSYSWGNTGELFF. The chain combines TRBV6-5 with TRBJ2-2, with D hard to call. V lost 0 bases and J 1 base, leaving 6 bases between the germline ends. Per the germline V gene, CDR1 is MNHEY and CDR2 is SVGAGI. This CDR3 spans 15 amino acids.

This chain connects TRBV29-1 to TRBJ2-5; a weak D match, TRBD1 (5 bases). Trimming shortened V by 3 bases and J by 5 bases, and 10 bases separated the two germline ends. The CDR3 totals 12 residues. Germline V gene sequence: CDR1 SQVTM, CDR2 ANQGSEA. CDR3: CSVDKGAETQYF. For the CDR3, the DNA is TGCAGCGTTGACAAAGGGGCGGAGACCCAGTACTTC.

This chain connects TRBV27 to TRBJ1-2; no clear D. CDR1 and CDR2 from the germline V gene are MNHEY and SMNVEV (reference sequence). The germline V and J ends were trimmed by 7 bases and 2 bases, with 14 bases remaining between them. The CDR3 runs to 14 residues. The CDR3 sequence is CASTPRGKNYGYTF. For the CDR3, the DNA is TGTGCCAGCACCCCGCGAGGCAAAAACTATGGCTACACCTTC.

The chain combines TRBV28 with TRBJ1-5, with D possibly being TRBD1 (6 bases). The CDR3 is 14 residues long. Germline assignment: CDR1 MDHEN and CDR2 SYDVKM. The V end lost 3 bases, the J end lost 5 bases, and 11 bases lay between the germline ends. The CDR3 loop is CASSFLQGYQPQHF. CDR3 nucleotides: TGTGCCAGCAGTTTTTTACAGGGTTATCAGCCCCAGCATTTT.

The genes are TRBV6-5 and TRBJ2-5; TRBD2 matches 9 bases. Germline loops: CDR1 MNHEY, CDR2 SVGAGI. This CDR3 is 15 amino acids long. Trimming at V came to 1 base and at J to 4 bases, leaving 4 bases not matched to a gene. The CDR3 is CASSYYPSGIETQYF. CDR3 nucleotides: TGTGCCAGCAGTTACTACCCTAGCGGGATAGAGACCCAGTACTTC.

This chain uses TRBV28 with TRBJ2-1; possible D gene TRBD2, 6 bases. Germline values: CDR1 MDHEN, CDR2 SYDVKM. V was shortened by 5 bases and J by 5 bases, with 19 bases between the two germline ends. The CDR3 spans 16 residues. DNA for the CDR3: TGTGCCAGCAGTACCCGATCTAGCGACCCGCACAATGAGCAGTTCTTC. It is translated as CASSTRSSDPHNEQFF.

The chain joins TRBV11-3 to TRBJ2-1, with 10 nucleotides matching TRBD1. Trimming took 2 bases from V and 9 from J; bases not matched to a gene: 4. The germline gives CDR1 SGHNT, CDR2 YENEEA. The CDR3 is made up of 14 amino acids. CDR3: CASSLYGTGVEQFF. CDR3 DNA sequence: TGTGCCAGCAGCTTATATGGGACAGGGGTTGAGCAGTTCTTC.

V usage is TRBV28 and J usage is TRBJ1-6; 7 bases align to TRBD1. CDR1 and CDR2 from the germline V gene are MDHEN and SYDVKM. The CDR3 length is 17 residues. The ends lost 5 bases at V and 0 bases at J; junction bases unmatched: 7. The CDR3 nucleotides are TGTGCCAGCAGTCCATCGACAGGGAGCTCCTATAATTCACCCCTCCACTTT. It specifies CASSPSTGSSYNSPLHF.